The 2 T cell receptor beta chains below were found in one sample sequenced in a study of blood T cells in healthy people across ages. Alongside a J-beta primer mix, a sample-barcoded 5' primer served in a second PCR lasting about 6 to 12 cycles. TCRdb reprocessed the 5' RACE reads via MiXCR and lists one record per CDR3 protein. The table lists about 830,000 distinct CDR3 sequences, about 62% of them singletons. The sequencing input was blood. Source of these receptors: a man aged 30 to 39 in good health.

The count of this clonotype is one. Here the CDR3 reads CAWREKQGTVYGYTF. The CDR3 DNA sequence: TGTGCCTGGAGAGAAAAACAGGGGACGGTATATGGCTACACCTTC. This chain uses TRBV30 with TRBJ1-2, with 7 bases lining up with TRBD1. CDR1 and CDR2 from the germline V gene are GTSNPN and SVGIG (reference sequence). The V gene end was trimmed by 3 bases and the J gene end by 5 bases; junction bases not matched to a gene: 12. The CDR3 runs 15 residues. Together with reference TRBV30 and TRBJ1-2, the CDR3 gives the full variable domain: SQTIHQWPATLVQPVGSPLSLECTVEGTSNPNLYWYRQAAGRGLQLLFYSVGIGQISSEVPQNLSASRPQDRQFILSSKKLLLSDSGFYLCAWREKQGTVYGYTFGSGTRLTVV.

The chain has TRBV6-2 or TRBV6-3 and TRBJ2-4; a possible D gene is TRBD1 (5 bases). Germline CDR1 is MNHEY and CDR2 is SVGEGT. This CDR3 is built from 15 residues. Between the trimmed V and J ends, which lost 2 bases and 7 bases, there was a span of 15 bases. The CDR3 is CASSYAKGARNIQYF. Written as DNA, the CDR3 is TGTGCCAGCAGTTACGCGAAAGGGGCGAGGAACATTCAGTACTTC.